These T cell receptor beta chains were read from a single sample in a study of blood T cells in healthy people across ages. TCRdb independently ran MiXCR on the 5' RACE reads; one entry per CDR3 protein. The sample includes some 1,800,000 distinct CDR3 sequences, roughly 43% of them seen just once. Input material: blood. Receptor source: a human donor in good health. Each CDR3 is given with its conserved first and last residue. Each record gives: J gene, clone size, D gene, V gene, CDR3 protein, CDR3 DNA. D genes are given only for firm matches. Where a row states a size, it is once, few, many or the class of an expanded clone; other rows omit it.

J gene: TRBJ2-3
clone size: NA
D gene: NA
V gene: TRBV9
CDR3 protein: CASSYRDFDTDTQYF
CDR3 DNA: TGTGCCAGCAGCTACCGGGACTTCGACACAGATACGCAGTATTTT

J gene: TRBJ1-2
clone size: NA
D gene: NA
V gene: TRBV7-2
CDR3 protein: CASSLGSAEFYGYTF
CDR3 DNA: TGTGCCAGCAGCTTAGGGTCAGCAGAATTCTATGGCTACACCTTC

J gene: TRBJ1-2
clone size: NA
D gene: TRBD1
V gene: TRBV6-5
CDR3 protein: CASSYSVQGAFGYTF
CDR3 DNA: TGTGCCAGCAGTTACTCGGTGCAGGGGGCCTTCGGCTACACCTTC

J gene: TRBJ1-1
clone size: few
D gene: NA
V gene: TRBV11-1
CDR3 protein: CASSLALYQEAFF
CDR3 DNA: TGTGCCAGCAGCTTAGCTTTGTACCAAGAAGCTTTCTTT

J gene: TRBJ2-5
clone size: few
D gene: TRBD1
V gene: TRBV7-2
CDR3 protein: CASSLRTGRVVMETQYF
CDR3 DNA: TGTGCCAGCAGCTTAAGGACAGGGCGGGTGGTTATGGAGACCCAGTACTTC

J gene: TRBJ2-3
clone size: NA
D gene: NA
V gene: TRBV5-5
CDR3 protein: CASSLVVGPRAPDTQYF
CDR3 DNA: TGTGCCAGCAGCTTGGTCGTGGGTCCCCGGGCGCCAGATACGCAGTATTTT

J gene: TRBJ1-6
clone size: few
D gene: TRBD1
V gene: TRBV7-3
CDR3 protein: CASSLVGTGQSPLHF
CDR3 DNA: TGTGCCAGCAGCTTAGTCGGGACAGGGCAATCACCCCTCCACTTT

J gene: TRBJ2-7
clone size: NA
D gene: NA
V gene: TRBV20-1
CDR3 protein: CSARDTNSYEQYF
CDR3 DNA: TGCAGTGCTAGAGATACAAACTCCTACGAGCAGTACTTC

J gene: TRBJ2-7
clone size: few
D gene: NA
V gene: TRBV20-1
CDR3 protein: CSARDGNYEQYF
CDR3 DNA: TGCAGTGCTAGGGACGGCAACTACGAGCAGTACTTC

J gene: TRBJ1-2
clone size: NA
D gene: NA
V gene: TRBV29-1
CDR3 protein: CSAGGAYTF
CDR3 DNA: TGCAGCGCGGGCGGGGCATACACCTTC

J gene: TRBJ2-3
clone size: NA
D gene: TRBD1
V gene: TRBV29-1
CDR3 protein: CSVEAPGQGGTDTQYF
CDR3 DNA: TGCAGCGTTGAAGCTCCCGGACAGGGAGGCACAGATACGCAGTATTTT

J gene: TRBJ2-7
clone size: few
D gene: TRBD1
V gene: TRBV4-1
CDR3 protein: CASSQDGLGGIGEQYF
CDR3 DNA: TGCGCCAGCAGCCAAGATGGGCTAGGGGGCATTGGCGAGCAGTACTTC

J gene: TRBJ2-1
clone size: NA
D gene: TRBD2
V gene: TRBV2
CDR3 protein: CASSDGGDEQFF
CDR3 DNA: TGTGCCAGCAGTGACGGGGGGGATGAGCAGTTCTTC

J gene: TRBJ1-1
clone size: few
D gene: NA
V gene: TRBV29-1
CDR3 protein: CSVGAVYEAFF
CDR3 DNA: TGCAGCGTTGGTGCAGTTTATGAAGCTTTCTTT

J gene: TRBJ2-4
clone size: few
D gene: NA
V gene: TRBV20-1
CDR3 protein: CSARDPNGGNNIQYF
CDR3 DNA: TGCAGTGCTAGAGACCCCAACGGGGGCAATAACATTCAGTACTTC

J gene: TRBJ1-6
clone size: NA
D gene: TRBD1
V gene: TRBV7-9
CDR3 protein: CASTGAGTGGYNSPLHF
CDR3 DNA: TGTGCCAGCACTGGAGCGGGGACAGGCGGTTATAATTCACCCCTCCACTTT

J gene: TRBJ1-1
clone size: few
D gene: NA
V gene: TRBV5-1
CDR3 protein: CASSKTGHRNTEAFF
CDR3 DNA: TGCGCCAGCAGCAAAACGGGACACCGGAACACTGAAGCTTTCTTT

J gene: TRBJ2-7
clone size: NA
D gene: NA
V gene: TRBV18
CDR3 protein: CASTRQTHSHEQYF
CDR3 DNA: TGTGCCAGCACGCGACAGACCCATTCCCACGAGCAGTACTTC

J gene: TRBJ2-7
clone size: NA
D gene: TRBD2
V gene: TRBV27
CDR3 protein: CASSLRRGYSYEQYF
CDR3 DNA: TGTGCCAGCAGTTTAAGGCGGGGGTACTCCTACGAGCAGTACTTC

J gene: TRBJ2-4
clone size: many
D gene: NA
V gene: TRBV12-3/TRBV12-4
CDR3 protein: CASSRLLKQAKNIQYF
CDR3 DNA: TGTGCCAGCAGTCGCCTTTTGAAACAAGCCAAAAACATTCAGTACTTC

J gene: TRBJ2-7
clone size: many
D gene: NA
V gene: TRBV7-2
CDR3 protein: CASSRLGQAYEQYF
CDR3 DNA: TGTGCCAGCAGCCGGCTGGGTCAGGCCTACGAGCAGTACTTC

J gene: TRBJ1-2
clone size: NA
D gene: TRBD1
V gene: TRBV6-4
CDR3 protein: CASSDPDRARQGYTF
CDR3 DNA: TGTGCCAGCAGTGACCCCGACAGGGCGAGGCAGGGCTACACCTTC

J gene: TRBJ2-7
clone size: few
D gene: TRBD2
V gene: TRBV28
CDR3 protein: CASSPRTSGRIEQYF
CDR3 DNA: TGTGCCAGCAGTCCTAGGACTAGCGGGCGCATCGAGCAGTACTTC

J gene: TRBJ2-1
clone size: once
D gene: NA
V gene: TRBV28
CDR3 protein: CASSFTGPWDNEQFF
CDR3 DNA: TGTGCCAGCAGTTTTACAGGCCCCTGGGATAATGAGCAGTTCTTC

J gene: TRBJ2-7
clone size: NA
D gene: NA
V gene: TRBV6-4
CDR3 protein: CASSDSRQAYEQYF
CDR3 DNA: TGTGCCAGCAGTGACTCAAGGCAGGCCTACGAGCAGTACTTC

J gene: TRBJ2-1
clone size: few
D gene: NA
V gene: TRBV11-3
CDR3 protein: CASSSYNRYYNEQFF
CDR3 DNA: TGTGCCAGCAGTAGCTACAATCGATATTACAATGAGCAGTTCTTC

J gene: TRBJ2-3
clone size: once
D gene: NA
V gene: TRBV24-1
CDR3 protein: CATSRGAFSTDTQYF
CDR3 DNA: TGTGCCACCTCGCGCGGGGCATTTAGCACAGATACGCAGTATTTT

J gene: TRBJ2-7
clone size: few
D gene: TRBD1
V gene: TRBV29-1
CDR3 protein: CSVEGTGGDHEQYF
CDR3 DNA: TGCAGCGTTGAGGGGACAGGGGGAGACCACGAGCAGTACTTC

J gene: TRBJ2-7
clone size: NA
D gene: NA
V gene: TRBV29-1
CDR3 protein: CSASARGEQYF
CDR3 DNA: TGCAGCGCCTCGGCCAGAGGAGAGCAGTACTTC

J gene: TRBJ2-4
clone size: NA
D gene: TRBD1
V gene: TRBV5-1
CDR3 protein: CASSLGGQGWNEQYF
CDR3 DNA: TGCGCCAGCAGCTTGGGGGGACAGGGTTGGAATGAGCAGTACTTC

J gene: TRBJ2-3
clone size: NA
D gene: TRBD1
V gene: TRBV20-1
CDR3 protein: CSAGRQGASSTDTQYF
CDR3 DNA: TGCAGTGCTGGGAGACAGGGGGCCTCAAGCACAGATACGCAGTATTTT

J gene: TRBJ1-1
clone size: few
D gene: NA
V gene: TRBV6-5
CDR3 protein: CASSAVLNTEAFF
CDR3 DNA: TGTGCCAGCTCGGCGGTACTGAACACTGAAGCTTTCTTT

J gene: TRBJ2-1
clone size: NA
D gene: TRBD2
V gene: TRBV6-2/TRBV6-3
CDR3 protein: CASSYVLAGGHNEQFF
CDR3 DNA: TGTGCCAGCAGTTACGTCCTAGCGGGGGGGCATAATGAGCAGTTCTTC

J gene: TRBJ2-3
clone size: few
D gene: NA
V gene: TRBV6-1
CDR3 protein: CASSDHSDTQYF
CDR3 DNA: TGTGCCAGCAGTGACCACTCAGATACGCAGTATTTT

J gene: TRBJ2-3
clone size: NA
D gene: NA
V gene: TRBV29-1
CDR3 protein: CSVSYTDTQYF
CDR3 DNA: TGCAGCGTTTCTTACACAGATACGCAGTATTTT

J gene: TRBJ2-7
clone size: NA
D gene: TRBD1
V gene: TRBV27
CDR3 protein: CASPHSCTSGTADPYSYEQYF
CDR3 DNA: TGTGCCAGTCCCCATTCCTGCACCTCCGGGACAGCCGACCCCTACTCCTACGAGCAGTACTTC

J gene: TRBJ1-6
clone size: few
D gene: NA
V gene: TRBV7-2
CDR3 protein: CASSWAVSPLHF
CDR3 DNA: TGTGCCAGCAGCTGGGCGGTTTCACCCCTCCACTTT

J gene: TRBJ1-4
clone size: few
D gene: NA
V gene: TRBV30
CDR3 protein: CALSTGGEKLFF
CDR3 DNA: TGTGCCCTATCTACTGGGGGTGAAAAACTGTTTTTT

J gene: TRBJ2-5
clone size: few
D gene: NA
V gene: TRBV29-1
CDR3 protein: CSERTQETQYF
CDR3 DNA: TGCAGCGAGAGGACGCAAGAGACCCAGTACTTC

J gene: TRBJ2-6
clone size: NA
D gene: NA
V gene: TRBV11-2
CDR3 protein: CASSPRLGSGANVLTF
CDR3 DNA: TGTGCCAGCAGCCCTAGGTTGGGGTCTGGGGCCAACGTCCTGACTTTC

J gene: TRBJ2-3
clone size: few
D gene: NA
V gene: TRBV29-1
CDR3 protein: CSVMWGDFSTEDTQYF
CDR3 DNA: TGCAGCGTTATGTGGGGGGACTTTAGCACCGAAGATACGCAGTATTTT

J gene: TRBJ1-6
clone size: NA
D gene: NA
V gene: TRBV12-3/TRBV12-4
CDR3 protein: CASSLHNSYNSPLHF
CDR3 DNA: TGTGCCAGCAGTTTACACAACTCCTATAATTCACCCCTCCACTTT

J gene: TRBJ2-6
clone size: few
D gene: NA
V gene: TRBV25-1
CDR3 protein: CASSEYILGVSGANVLTF
CDR3 DNA: TGTGCCAGCAGTGAATATATTCTGGGGGTTTCTGGGGCCAACGTCCTGACTTTC

J gene: TRBJ2-1
clone size: NA
D gene: TRBD1
V gene: TRBV20-1
CDR3 protein: CSACPGQGAASEQFF
CDR3 DNA: TGCAGTGCGTGCCCGGGACAGGGGGCTGCTTCGGAGCAGTTCTTC

J gene: TRBJ1-1
clone size: once
D gene: NA
V gene: TRBV20-1
CDR3 protein: CSADRGKWNTEAFF
CDR3 DNA: TGCAGTGCCGATCGGGGAAAGTGGAACACTGAAGCTTTCTTT

J gene: TRBJ1-5
clone size: NA
D gene: NA
V gene: TRBV7-2
CDR3 protein: CASSLEAHLFSNQPQHF
CDR3 DNA: TGTGCCAGCAGCTTAGAGGCTCACCTTTTTAGCAATCAGCCCCAGCATTTT

J gene: TRBJ2-7
clone size: few
D gene: TRBD1
V gene: TRBV28
CDR3 protein: CASSLPGTGYEQYF
CDR3 DNA: TGTGCCAGCAGTTTACCCGGGACAGGGTACGAGCAGTACTTC

J gene: TRBJ2-7
clone size: NA
D gene: NA
V gene: TRBV13
CDR3 protein: CASSSAQSYEQYF
CDR3 DNA: TGTGCCAGCAGCTCAGCGCAGTCCTACGAGCAGTACTTC

J gene: TRBJ2-7
clone size: NA
D gene: NA
V gene: TRBV2
CDR3 protein: CASSEILWGEQYF
CDR3 DNA: TGTGCCAGCAGTGAAATCCTCTGGGGGGAGCAGTACTTC

J gene: TRBJ2-7
clone size: few
D gene: TRBD1
V gene: TRBV7-6
CDR3 protein: CASSEDRLPYEQYF
CDR3 DNA: TGTGCCAGCAGCGAGGACAGGCTTCCCTACGAGCAGTACTTC

J gene: TRBJ1-1
clone size: NA
D gene: NA
V gene: TRBV29-1
CDR3 protein: CSVEGALGRASNTEAFF
CDR3 DNA: TGCAGCGTTGAAGGTGCCCTGGGCAGGGCCTCAAACACCGAAGCTTTCTTT

J gene: TRBJ2-7
clone size: once
D gene: NA
V gene: TRBV7-9
CDR3 protein: CASSLSAGMGYEQYF
CDR3 DNA: TGTGCCAGCAGCTTATCGGCAGGGATGGGCTACGAGCAGTACTTC

J gene: TRBJ2-1
clone size: NA
D gene: NA
V gene: TRBV20-1
CDR3 protein: CSARDRDNNYNEQFF
CDR3 DNA: TGCAGTGCTAGAGATCGTGACAACAACTACAATGAGCAGTTCTTC

J gene: TRBJ1-2
clone size: NA
D gene: NA
V gene: TRBV7-9
CDR3 protein: CASSLGRTAYANYGYTF
CDR3 DNA: TGTGCCAGCAGCTTAGGAAGGACAGCCTATGCTAACTATGGCTACACCTTC

J gene: TRBJ2-7
clone size: NA
D gene: TRBD1
V gene: TRBV6-1
CDR3 protein: CASSVRIRWGQRPYEQYF
CDR3 DNA: TGTGCCAGCAGTGTTCGGATAAGGTGGGGACAGAGACCTTACGAGCAGTACTTC